The clone carrying this TCR beta chain showed up just a few times. This entry comes from a study of blood T cell repertoires in COVID-19. Data came from immunoSEQ multiplex PCR; TCRdb stores just in-frame clones and leaves some out. The table shows roughly 86,000 clones, with 80% occurring only once. V was clipped by 0 bases and J by 5 bases; unmatched bases: 7. Germline assignment: CDR1 LGHNA and CDR2 YSLEER. The CDR3 runs to 16 residues. Sequencing input: peripheral blood. The sequence was obtained from a man between 45 and 60 years old who had recovered from COVID-19. The rearrangement links TRBV4-3 to TRBJ2-3; 8 bases are a match to TRBD2. CDR3 in amino acids: CASSQDQAGVVDTQYF. CDR3 DNA: TGCGCCAGCAGCCAAGACCAAGCGGGAGTTGTAGATACGCAGTATTTT.